A single sample gave rise to the 14 T cell receptor beta chains below, sequenced in a study of tumor-infiltrating lymphocytes in primary liver carcinoma. RNA and DNA were co-extracted from about 19-30 mg of unsorted bulk tissue. A constant-region primer served to make TCR beta cDNA from about 0.45 ug total RNA. Library construction for TCR beta comprised three nested multiplex PCR rounds performed with slightly modified ARM-PCR. In the first two PCR rounds, TRBV1-TRBV30 forward primers were paired with a C-beta reverse primer, and each round lasted about 10 cycles. TCRdb re-called the multiplex PCR reads through MiXCR, storing one row per CDR3 protein. The repertoire has some 190,000 distinct CDR3 sequences, just under 85% of them found once; the top ten carry 15% to 20%. The sample taken for sequencing was tumor tissue from primary liver carcinoma. The source is a man aged 35-49 years with primary liver carcinoma and hepatitis B virus infection.

Worth noting for this clonotype: The junction departs from germline at one end; a sequencing error may be responsible. The rearrangement uses TRBV11-1 and TRBJ2-1, with a weak D call TRBD2 (5 bases). This CDR3 spans 14 amino acids. Germline CDR1 is SGHAT and CDR2 is FQDESV (reference sequence). The CDR3: CANSPRLPEALQFF. The CDR3 DNA sequence: TGTGCCAACAGCCCGAGACTACCGGAAGCGCTGCAGTTCTTC. The full variable domain, with the rest looked up from reference TRBV11-1 and TRBJ2-1, is EAEVAQSPRYKITEKSQAVAFWCDPISGHATLYWYRQILGQGPELLVQFQDESVVDDSQLPKDRFSAERLKGVDSTLKIQPAELGDSAMYLCANSPRLPEALQFFGPGTRLTVL.

The chain uses TRBV7-3 and TRBJ2-1; D not resolved. Trimming removed 5 bases at V and 9 bases at J, with 14 bases between. CDR1 is SGHTA and CDR2 is FQGTGA in the germline V gene. This CDR3 has 13 residues. This CDR3 is CASSQYLAGEQFF. As DNA, the CDR3 is TGTGCCAGCAGCCAATATTTAGCTGGTGAGCAGTTCTTC.

Comments on this clonotype: Sequence at one end of the junction differs from germline and may be a read error. The CDR3 region has the DNA TGTGCCAGCAGTCCCCTGAACGGAGCCTACAATGAGCGGTTATTC. It specifies CASSPLNGAYNERLF. The chain carries TRBV6-2 or TRBV6-3 and TRBJ2-1; possibly TRBD2 for D (5 bases). This CDR3 comprises 15 residues. Germline assignment: CDR1 MNHEY and CDR2 SVGEGT.

Notes on this clonotype: A much bigger clone sits one base away, suggesting this may be a read error. The rearrangement joins TRBV28 to TRBJ2-2; D perhaps matches TRBD1 (6 bases). The CDR3 covers 13 residues. Per germline, CDR1 MDHEN and CDR2 SYDVKM. CDR3 in DNA: TGTACCAGCAGAAGAGGGGGCACCGGGGAGCTGTTTTTT. Translated, it gives CTSRRGGTGELFF.

This clonotype was seen once. The rearrangement links TRBV29-1 to TRBJ2-1; 9 bases are shared with TRBD2. CDR1 SQVTM and CDR2 ANQGSEA come from the germline V gene. The length of the CDR3 is 20 residues. J gave up 7 bases and V 5 bases, and 27 bases lay outside the gene matches. Here the CDR3 reads CSVKARISGREGSFLNEQFF. CDR3 DNA sequence: TGCAGCGTTAAAGCACGGATTAGCGGGAGAGAAGGGTCCTTCTTAAATGAGCAGTTCTTC.

Regarding this clonotype: The conserved phenylalanine or tryptophan is not found at the CDR3 terminus, so this likely reflects a read error. The DNA is left out, because the CDR3 cannot be placed on it with certainty; the CDR3 is given as TCRdb lists it. This sequence joins TRBV29-1 and TRBJ1-1; TRBD1 reflects the table's D call only, with no check against the DNA. From its first to its last residue, the CDR3 has 14 amino acids. CDR1 SQVTM and CDR2 ANQGSEA come from the germline V gene. The CDR3 protein is CCVLLLQGRSEALV.

This clonotype was observed a few times. Germline and junction disagree at one end, which may indicate a read error. The V gene is TRBV10-2, the J gene TRBJ2-3; D unclear. CDR1 is WSHSY, CDR2 SAAADI, per germline. This CDR3 comprises 11 residues. CDR3 sequence: CASSHIDAQYF. CDR3 DNA sequence: TGCGCCAGCAGTCACATAGATGCGCAGTATTTT.

On this clonotype itself: A much larger clone is a single base away; this may be a read error. The V gene is TRBV5-1, the J gene TRBJ1-5; 7 nucleotides match TRBD1. CDR1 and CDR2 (germline): SGHRS, YFSETQ. The length of the CDR3 is 13 residues. CDR3 sequence (DNA): TGCGCCAGCAGCACAGGGGACAATCAGCCCCAGCCTTTT. This sequence encodes CASSTGDNQPQPF. Filled out from reference TRBV5-1 and TRBJ1-5, the complete variable domain reads KAGVTQTPRYLIKTRGQQVTLSCSPISGHRSVSWYQQTPGQGLQFLFEYFSETQRNKGNFPGRFSGRQFSNSRSEMNVSTLELGDSALYLCASSTGDNQPQPFGDGTRLSIL.

About this clonotype: A much larger clone differs from this one at a single base, so this may be a read error. The rearrangement uses TRBV5-1 and TRBJ1-2, with 7 bases lining up with TRBD1. CDR3 length equals 19 residues. The V gene's germline CDR1 is SGHRS and CDR2 YFSETQ. DNA of the CDR3: TGCGCCAGCAGCAGCCCCTCGACAGGGACGGGGGAAGGGAACTATGGCTACATCTTC. Encoded protein: CASSSPSTGTGEGNYGYIF. Supplemented by reference TRBV5-1 and TRBJ1-2, the full variable domain reads KAGVTQTPRYLIKTRGQQVTLSCSPISGHRSVSWYQQTPGQGLQFLFEYFSETQRNKGNFPGRFSGRQFSNSRSEMNVSTLELGDSALYLCASSSPSTGTGEGNYGYIFGSGTRLTVV.

The count of this clonotype is one. The rearrangement links TRBV29-1 to TRBJ2-3, with a weak D call TRBD2 (6 bases). The germline gives CDR1 SQVTM, CDR2 ANQGSEA. V was clipped by 1 base and J by 2 bases, with 16 bases between them. This CDR3 is 16 amino acids long. The CDR3 sequence is CSVEGLARGFTDTQYF. The CDR3 nucleotides read TGCAGCGTTGAAGGTCTAGCGAGAGGGTTCACAGATACGCAGTATTTT.

With respect to this clonotype: A much bigger clone sits one base away, suggesting this may be a read error. The chain has TRBV28 and TRBJ1-4, with TRBD1 matching 7 bases. Germline lookup yields CDR1 MDHEN and CDR2 SYDVKM. This CDR3 has 14 residues. Trimming at V came to 5 bases and at J to 8 bases, leaving 8 bases not matched to a gene. The CDR3 loop reads CASSMGQLWEKLFF. As DNA, the CDR3 is TGTGCCAGCAGTATGGGACAGTTATGGGAAAAACTGTTTTTT.

For this clonotype: The CDR3 ends on some other residue instead of the conserved phenylalanine or tryptophan, so this is likely a read error. The V gene is TRBV5-4, the J gene TRBJ2-1; 12 nucleotides match TRBD2. Germline V gene lookup returns CDR1 SGHNT and CDR2 YYREEE (reference sequence). The CDR3 length is 13 residues. The CDR3 sequence: CATTSGRPNEQFI. CDR3 nucleotide sequence: TGTGCCACGACTAGCGGGAGACCCAATGAACAGTTCATC.

On this clonotype itself: At one boundary the junction diverges from the germline segment, which might be a read error. The chain links TRBV11-2 to TRBJ2-3; 14 nucleotides line up with TRBD2. Germline V gene data show CDR1 as SGHAT and CDR2 as FQNNGV. The length of the CDR3 is 16 residues. The CDR3 protein is CAIISPGLAGVDTQYF. The DNA of the CDR3 is TGTGCCATCATCTCCCCGGGACTAGCGGGAGTGGATACGCAATATTTT.

As to this clonotype: At one boundary the junction diverges from the germline segment, which might be a read error. The V gene is TRBV11-1, the J gene TRBJ1-6; D unresolved. CDR3 length: 13 residues. CDR1 is SGHAT, CDR2 FQDESV, per germline (reference sequence). CDR3 bases: TGTGCCAGCAGCCTGACACTGGCTTCACCCTTCCACTTT. Translation: CASSLTLASPFHF.